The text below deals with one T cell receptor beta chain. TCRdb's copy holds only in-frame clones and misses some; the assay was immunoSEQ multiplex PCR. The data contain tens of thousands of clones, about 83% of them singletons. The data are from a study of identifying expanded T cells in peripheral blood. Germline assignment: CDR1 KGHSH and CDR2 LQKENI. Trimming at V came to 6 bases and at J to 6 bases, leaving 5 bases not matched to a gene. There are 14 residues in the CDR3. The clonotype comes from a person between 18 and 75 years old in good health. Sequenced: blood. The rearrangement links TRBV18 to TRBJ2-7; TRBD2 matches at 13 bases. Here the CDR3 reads CASSRGLAGSEQYF. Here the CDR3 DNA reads TGTGCCAGCTCGCGGGGACTAGCGGGATCCGAGCAGTACTTC.